The sequence of this TCR beta chain was determined in a study of T cells in Graves' hyperthyroidism and ophthalmopathy. The CDR3 is 11 residues long. In germline, CDR1 is KGHDR, CDR2 SFDVKD. The V end lost 9 bases, the J end lost 3 bases, and 4 bases lay between the germline ends. The PBMCs were taken from about 9.7 ml of fresh peripheral blood. It was RNA transcripts that yielded the amplified TCR beta CDR3 regions. The HTBI set primed first-round TCR CDR3 RT-PCR. TCRdb analysed the multiplex PCR reads with MiXCR anew, one entry per CDR3 protein. The data contain fewer than 650,000 distinct CDR3 sequences, 13% to 15% of them seen just once; the ten biggest clones take up roughly 7.1%.

The V and J genes are TRBV24-1 and TRBJ2-2; D ambiguous. Material for sequencing was blood. This receptor was identified in a woman younger than 35 with Graves' ophthalmopathy. The CDR3, as DNA: TGTGCCACCGGCTACACCGGGGAGCTGTTTTTT. Its translation: CATGYTGELFF.